The rows below give T cell receptor beta chains drawn from one sample of a study of blood T cell repertoires in COVID-19. TCRdb keeps only in-frame clones here, not all; method: immunoSEQ multiplex PCR. The sample shows 160,000 or so clones, approximately 80% of them seen only once. Sequencing was performed on peripheral blood. All receptors derive from a man aged 65-85 years who had recovered from COVID-19. Both conserved end residues are part of each CDR3. The D gene is left open where the match is weak.

cdr3_aa,d_call,v_call,j_call
CASSLAREAYEQYF,TRBD2,TRBV27,TRBJ2-7
CATGTGVSNEQFF,TRBD1,TRBV19,TRBJ2-1
CSAEDGAGGSYEQYF,TRBD2,TRBV29-1,TRBJ2-7
CASSERSWRGTDTQYF,NA,TRBV10-1,TRBJ2-3
CASSIAGAGGQRVEQYF,TRBD2,TRBV19,TRBJ2-7
CAWSVRVLTGHQPQHF,NA,TRBV30,TRBJ1-5
CASSAGGRVGEKLFF,NA,TRBV9,TRBJ1-4
CASSPSLLAGVNTGELFF,TRBD2,TRBV18,TRBJ2-2
CASCGPTDTQYF,NA,TRBV7-9,TRBJ2-3
CASSTSVPPETQYF,NA,TRBV19,TRBJ2-5
CASSTGQGFYEQYF,TRBD1,TRBV19,TRBJ2-7
CASSYQTGRGQPQHF,NA,TRBV6-6,TRBJ1-5
CASSPPASGNLETQYF,TRBD2,TRBV5-4,TRBJ2-5
CASSPLPGEQYF,NA,TRBV18,TRBJ2-7
CASSGGADYTEAFF,NA,TRBV6-5,TRBJ1-1
CASSADRATFNQPQHF,TRBD1,TRBV19,TRBJ1-5
CATTRGGNHNEQFF,TRBD2,TRBV11-1,TRBJ2-1
CASSYLTSGSRNEQFF,TRBD2,TRBV9,TRBJ2-1
CASSPSRVSYEQYF,NA,TRBV18,TRBJ2-7
CASSNRLAGGYEQYF,TRBD2,TRBV6-5,TRBJ2-7
CASSQLAGGVETQYF,TRBD2,TRBV4-2,TRBJ2-5
CASSFTGYQGWRETQYF,NA,TRBV5-5,TRBJ2-5
CASRSNSFEAFF,NA,TRBV28,TRBJ1-1
CASSMISAQETQYF,NA,TRBV19,TRBJ2-5
CASSNGTRGAGYTF,NA,TRBV5-4,TRBJ1-2
CASKAGAEGYHEQYF,NA,TRBV5-4,TRBJ2-7
CASSTQGGNYGYTF,NA,TRBV27,TRBJ1-2
CASSLGTVNEQFF,TRBD1,TRBV18,TRBJ2-1
CASSPIDGPSGVDGELFF,NA,TRBV18,TRBJ2-2
CASSYGSSGAYEQYF,TRBD2,TRBV6-6,TRBJ2-7
CASSLAGVTEAFF,NA,TRBV5-1,TRBJ1-1
CASLPGTEGSGSNEQFF,TRBD2,TRBV19,TRBJ2-1
CASNQGGGTEAFF,NA,TRBV19,TRBJ1-1